The clone carrying this TCR beta chain was counted only a few times. Its target is not known. The naive CD8 subset, CD45RO-negative cells positively selected for CCR7, excluded terminally differentiated effector memory CD45RA+ cells. The data stem from a study of shared clonotypes between healthy human individuals. Background on the study: Samples came from a couple of female and three male donors aged 18 to 49. Plates per donor: three CD4 naive, three CD4 memory, two CD8 naive, one CD8 memory.

Study conclusions and caveats: What naive subsets generally showed was a larger estimated richness than memory subsets showed. Expectations were that clonotype sharing among donors would be affected by sequencing depth.

Assay used: immunoSEQ multiplex PCR; TCRdb lists only in-frame clones, some missing. Here the sample spans fewer than 1 million clones, 90% to 97% being singletons. The sequence was obtained from a man aged 25 to 40 in good health. Sequencing input: naive CD8+ T cells sorted from blood.

CDR3 in amino acids: CASSSGEQAREQYF. For the CDR3, the DNA is TGCGCCAGCAGCAGCGGGGAGCAGGCCCGAGAGCAGTACTTC. The rearrangement links TRBV5-1 to TRBJ2-7; TRBD2 matches 7 bases. This CDR3 comprises 14 residues. Germline CDR1 SGHRS, CDR2 YFSETQ. J was trimmed by 7 bases and V by 4 bases; bases with no gene match: 11.